This record covers a single TCR beta chain. This record comes from a study of regulatory T cells in long-lasting Graves disease. V lost 7 bases and J 6 bases, leaving 19 bases between the germline ends. The CDR3 totals 14 residues. Per germline, CDR1 MNHNS and CDR2 SASEGT. Arm-PCR with iRepertoire HTBI primers amplified the CDR3 regions for these TCR beta libraries. In TCRdb, the multiplex PCR reads were re-called with MiXCR into one record per CDR3 protein. Of more than 400,000 distinct CDR3 sequences in the sample, around 15% were seen once. Time point meaning: newly diagnosed GD, antithyroid drugs for less than 3 months. Preparation of the TCR library used RNA extracted from PBMCs. An endocrinology unit in Xi'an, China, supplied the patients. The same data also went into a second study, on T cells in Graves' hyperthyroidism and ophthalmopathy. As that study records: First-round RT-PCR of the TCR CDR3 relied on the HTBI primer set. Separation of ophthalmopathy from stable hyperthyroidism was achieved by a 13 V-J model.

The V and J genes are TRBV6-1 and TRBJ2-7; D possibly corresponds to TRBD1 (6 bases). The receptor comes from a woman in her twenties or thirties with Graves disease. Source: peripheral blood mononuclear cells (PBMCs), taken at new diagnosis, from a patient treated with antithyroid drugs. CDR3 in amino acids: CASKGDPSVGEQYF. DNA for the CDR3: TGTGCCAGCAAGGGGGATCCGAGCGTTGGCGAGCAGTACTTC.